Listed here are 27 T cell receptor beta chains from one sample, sequenced in a study of OX40 agonist ivuxolimab in advanced cancers. The protocol was immunoSEQ multiplex PCR, while the TCRdb copy is restricted to in-frame clones and leaves out a portion. The data contain some 31,000 clones, around 83% of them seen just once; the ten biggest clones take up approximately 20%. The specimen comprised CD4+ or CD8+ T cells sorted from blood, sampled in a trial of the OX40 agonist ivuxolimab. These receptor sequences come from an adult with an advanced solid tumor such as melanoma, head and neck, liver or kidney cancer.

The chain combines TRBV30 with TRBJ2-3, with TRBD2 identical over 9 bases. The germline gives CDR1 GTSNPN, CDR2 SVGIG (reference sequence). The CDR3 sequence is 16 residues long. V dropped 2 bases and J dropped 0; count of bases not matched to a gene: 6. Here the CDR3 DNA reads TGTGCCTGGAGTAGAGCCCTAGCGGGGAGCACAGATACGCAGTATTTT. Residues: CAWSRALAGSTDTQYF.

The chain combines TRBV7-3 with TRBJ1-5; 8 positions match TRBD1. V dropped 4 bases and J dropped 6; count of bases not matched to a gene: 5. The CDR3 extends over 14 amino acids. Germline-derived CDR1 and CDR2 are SGHTA and FQGTGA. The CDR3 is CASSSTGGTQPQHF. As DNA, the CDR3 is TGTGCCAGCAGCTCAACAGGGGGTACTCAGCCCCAGCATTTT.

The chain joins TRBV5-4 to TRBJ2-5; 7 bases fit TRBD1. The CDR3 runs to 15 residues. Germline CDR1 is SGHNT and CDR2 is YYREEE (reference sequence). The junction had 13 bases not matched to a gene; V was cut back by 6 bases and J by 5 bases. The CDR3 loop is CASNLPGGSEETQYF. CDR3 nucleotide sequence: TGTGCCAGCAATCTGCCAGGGGGTTCGGAGGAGACCCAGTACTTC.

This clone was found once. CDR3 sequence reads: CASTVYFGGANTGELFF. DNA of the CDR3: TGCGCCAGCACCGTATACTTCGGGGGGGCGAACACCGGGGAGCTGTTTTTT. This chain links TRBV5-1 with TRBJ2-2; 8 bases agree with TRBD2. The CDR3 consists of 17 residues. In germline, CDR1 is SGHRS, CDR2 YFSETQ. Germline trimming cut 6 bases from V and 0 bases from J; bases unmatched to any gene: 10.

The sample holds a few counts of this clone. This chain joins TRBV5-1 and TRBJ2-5; D remains ambiguous. The length of the CDR3 is 12 residues. Trimming removed 5 bases at V and 5 bases at J, with 10 bases between. Germline assignment: CDR1 SGHRS and CDR2 YFSETQ. The CDR3 DNA follows: TGCGCCAGCAGTCTGTCGTCCGAGACCCAGTACTTC. It encodes CASSLSSETQYF.

The chain joins TRBV7-9 to TRBJ1-5, with D possibly TRBD1 on 5 matching bases. Per germline, CDR1 SEHNR and CDR2 FQNEAQ (reference sequence). The CDR3 is made up of 14 amino acids. The V and J ends lost 3 bases and 0 bases respectively, with 6 bases between them. The CDR3 sequence: CASSLTDSNQPQHF. The DNA of the CDR3 is TGTGCCAGCAGCTTGACAGATAGCAATCAGCCCCAGCATTTT. The variable domain in full, with the rest retrieved from reference TRBV7-9 and TRBJ1-5, is DTGVSQNPRHKITKRGQNVTFRCDPISEHNRLYWYRQTLGQGPEFLTYFQNEAQLEKSRLLSDRFSAERPKGSFSTLEIQRTEQGDSAMYLCASSLTDSNQPQHFGDGTRLSIL.

In its sample, this clone was seen a few times. This chain connects TRBV7-9 to TRBJ1-6; no reliable D call. In germline, CDR1 is SEHNR, CDR2 FQNEAQ (reference sequence). V lost 8 bases and J 0 bases, leaving 8 bases between the germline ends. The CDR3 is 14 residues long. CDR3 protein: CASGPSSYNSPLHF. The CDR3 coding sequence is TGTGCCAGCGGACCGAGCTCCTATAATTCACCCCTCCACTTT.

The J gene is TRBJ2-2, the V gene TRBV4-2, with D hard to call. V lost 3 bases and J 4 bases, leaving 3 bases between the germline ends. CDR3 length: 12 amino acids. The V gene's germline CDR1 is LGHNA and CDR2 YNFKEQ. The CDR3 bases are TGTGCCAGCAGCCAGGGCACCGGGGAGCTGTTTTTT. It yields the protein CASSQGTGELFF.

This chain joins TRBV19 and TRBJ1-4; TRBD1 is a possible D gene (5 bases). The CDR3 extends over 13 amino acids. CDR1 is LNHDA and CDR2 is SQIVND in the germline V gene (reference sequence). V lost 11 bases and J lost 4, with 14 bases in between. The CDR3 spells CAARDGVNEKLFF. In DNA form, the CDR3 reads TGTGCCGCCCGGGACGGAGTTAATGAAAAACTGTTTTTT.

The genes are TRBV6-5 and TRBJ2-1; D is ambiguous. Trimming cost V 5 bases and J 6 bases, with 8 bases left between them. This CDR3 has 12 residues. CDR1 is MNHEY, CDR2 SVGAGI, per germline. The CDR3 region is CASSGLLNEQFF. The CDR3 bases are TGTGCCAGCAGTGGGCTCCTCAATGAGCAGTTCTTC.

This clone was seen a single time. The V gene is TRBV6-5, the J gene TRBJ1-2; D remains unclear. CDR3 length: 13 amino acids. Trimming cost V 5 bases and J 3 bases, with 10 bases left between them. CDR1 is MNHEY and CDR2 is SVGAGI in the germline V gene. In nucleotides, the CDR3 is TGTGCCAGCAGTCCTCTCGGTCACTATGGCTACACCTTC. It yields the protein CASSPLGHYGYTF.

J is TRBJ2-7 and V is TRBV6-6; D call uncertain. V lost 2 bases and J 6 bases, leaving 5 bases between the germline ends. The CDR3 covers 11 residues. Germline V CDR1 and CDR2: MNHNY, SVGAGI (reference sequence). CDR3 nucleotide sequence: TGTGCCAGCAGTTACCTCTCCGAGCAGTACTTC. The encoded protein is CASSYLSEQYF.

V usage is TRBV2 and J usage is TRBJ1-4; D remains ambiguous. Germline V gives CDR1 SNHLY, CDR2 FYNNEI. The CDR3 is 13 amino acids. Deletions cut 6 bases from V and 7 bases from J, with 12 bases between. The DNA for the CDR3 is TGTGCCAGCAGGGGGTCGAATTTTGAAAAACTGTTTTTT. Amino acids: CASRGSNFEKLFF.

This chain joins TRBV5-4 and TRBJ2-1; 7 bases are shared with TRBD1. Germline-derived CDR1 and CDR2 are SGHNT and YYREEE (reference sequence). The CDR3 has 14 residues. After removal of 6 bases from V and 4 bases from J, the junction contained 7 bases not matched to a gene. DNA of the CDR3: TGTGCCAGCACCTTCCAGGGACAGTACAATGAGCAGTTCTTC. Translated: CASTFQGQYNEQFF.

The chain couples TRBV2 to TRBJ1-2; D ambiguous. Trimming took off 7 bases at V and 4 bases at J, with 13 bases between the two ends. This CDR3 has 13 residues. Germline V gene lookup returns CDR1 SNHLY and CDR2 FYNNEI. CDR3 sequence: CASIGWVFYGYTF. CDR3 DNA sequence: TGTGCCAGCATCGGCTGGGTGTTCTATGGCTACACCTTC.

This rearrangement joins TRBV5-1 to TRBJ2-3; tentatively, D is TRBD2 (6 bases). The length of the CDR3 is 14 residues. Germline V gene lookup returns CDR1 SGHRS and CDR2 YFSETQ. The germline V and J ends were trimmed by 3 bases and 1 base, with 9 bases remaining between them. The CDR3 region has the DNA TGCGCCAGCAGCTCGGGGGATGGCACAGATACGCAGTATTTT. Residues: CASSSGDGTDTQYF.

The chain uses TRBV6-6 and TRBJ2-1; D is perhaps TRBD2 (6 bases). V was cut by 2 bases and J by 4 bases, with 12 bases left in between. Germline V gives CDR1 MNHNY, CDR2 SVGAGI (reference sequence). The CDR3 is 15 residues long. CDR3 region: CASSYGAGSYNEQFF. CDR3 nucleotide sequence: TGTGCCAGCAGTTACGGGGCGGGGTCGTACAATGAGCAGTTCTTC.

The rearrangement links TRBV2 to TRBJ2-7, with D hard to call. The V end was cut by 5 bases, the J end by 5 bases, with 16 bases between. The CDR3 has 14 amino acids. Germline CDR1 reads SNHLY; CDR2 reads FYNNEI. The CDR3 DNA reads TGTGCCAGCAGTCGTACACCATCTAGGGACGAGCAGTACTTC. Its translation: CASSRTPSRDEQYF.

The rearrangement joins TRBV2 to TRBJ1-1; D not resolved. The ends were cut back, 6 bases at V and 5 bases at J, with 19 bases in the middle. This CDR3 spans 15 amino acids. Germline V CDR1 and CDR2: SNHLY, FYNNEI. As DNA, the CDR3 is TGTGCCAGCAGCCGGAACCTTATGCGAGGGACTGAAGCTTTCTTT. This sequence encodes CASSRNLMRGTEAFF.

V gene TRBV27 combines with J gene TRBJ2-3, with 7 bases fitting TRBD1. The CDR3 spans 14 residues. CDR1 is MNHEY, CDR2 SMNVEV, per germline (reference sequence). V trimming: 3 bases; J trimming: 2 bases; junction bases outside the gene matches: 2. CDR3 nucleotide sequence: TGTGCCAGCAGTTTTGACAGGGTCACAGATACGCAGTATTTT. It yields the protein CASSFDRVTDTQYF.

J is TRBJ2-5 and V is TRBV10-3, with 8 bases fitting TRBD1. The CDR3 consists of 13 residues. Unmatched junction bases numbered 5, after V lost 6 bases and J lost 5 bases. Germline V CDR1 and CDR2: ENHRY, SYGVKD. The CDR3 sequence is CAIRTGAGETQYF. The CDR3 region has the DNA TGTGCCATCAGGACAGGGGCCGGGGAGACCCAGTACTTC.

J is TRBJ1-3 and V is TRBV5-1; D gene unclear. The CDR3 length is 16 residues. CDR1 is SGHRS and CDR2 is YFSETQ in the germline V gene. Trimming pared 1 base from V and 0 bases from J, leaving 11 bases between. The CDR3 nucleotides read TGCGCCAGCAGCTTGACGTCGGGGAACTCTGGAAACACCATATATTTT. It codes for CASSLTSGNSGNTIYF.

The CDR3 sequence is CASSPSDPYGYTF. In DNA, the CDR3 is TGTGCCAGCTCACCATCAGACCCCTATGGCTACACCTTC. This sequence joins TRBV18 and TRBJ1-2; no clear D gene. CDR1 and CDR2 (germline): KGHSH, LQKENI. V was clipped by 2 bases and J by 4 bases, with 8 bases between them. This CDR3 has 13 residues. The whole variable domain, remainder taken from reference TRBV18 and TRBJ1-2, is NAGVMQNPRHLVRRRGQEARLRCSPMKGHSHVYWYRQLPEEGLKFMVYLQKENIIDESGMPKERFSAEFPKEGPSILRIQQVVRGDSAAYFCASSPSDPYGYTFGSGTRLTVV.

The chain is built from TRBV4-1 and TRBJ2-6, with D perhaps matching TRBD1 (6 bases). V was shortened by 1 base and J by 3 bases, with 7 bases between the two germline ends. In germline, CDR1 is MGHRA, CDR2 YSYEKL. The CDR3 totals 15 residues. The CDR3 nucleotides are TGCGCCAGCAGCCAAGCAGGGGTTGGGGCCAACGTCCTGACTTTC. Residues: CASSQAGVGANVLTF.

The chain carries TRBV6-1 and TRBJ2-2; TRBD1 or TRBD2 may be the D gene (5 bases each). The CDR3 is 11 residues long. CDR1 and CDR2 (germline): MNHNS, SASEGT. Trimming removed 11 bases from V and 7 bases from J, with 11 bases in between. The CDR3 DNA reads as TGTGCCTCATGGGGGAGCGGGGAGCTGTTTTTT. It specifies CASWGSGELFF.

The chain carries TRBV5-1 and TRBJ2-5; 7 bases match TRBD2. Trimming removed 1 base from V and 4 bases from J; junction bases left unmatched: 1. The CDR3 sequence is 13 residues long. Germline V lookup: CDR1 SGHRS, CDR2 YFSETQ. The CDR3 DNA is TGCGCCAGCAGCTTGTCGGGGGGAGAGACCCAGTACTTC. Translating gives CASSLSGGETQYF.

The rearrangement joins TRBV28 to TRBJ1-5; a possible D gene is TRBD1 (5 bases). The CDR3 is 13 amino acids. Looked up from germline, CDR1 is MDHEN and CDR2 is SYDVKM. V was pared by 10 bases and J by 4 bases, with 14 bases between. CDR3 protein: CATSQGANQPQHF. Here the CDR3 DNA reads TGTGCCACTTCTCAGGGAGCAAATCAGCCCCAGCATTTT. The full variable domain, rest sourced from reference TRBV28 and TRBJ1-5, is DVKVTQSSRYLVKRTGEKVFLECVQDMDHENMFWYRQDPGLGLRLIYFSYDVKMKEKGDIPEGYSVSREKKERFSLILESASTNQTSMYLCATSQGANQPQHFGDGTRLSIL.